The 11 T cell receptor beta chains presented below share a single source sample, sequenced in a study of T cells in Graves' hyperthyroidism and ophthalmopathy. Amplification targeted TCR beta CDR3 regions from RNA transcripts. A set of HTBI primers served as the primers for a first-round RT-PCR of the TCR CDR3. TCRdb reprocessed the multiplex PCR reads with MiXCR, giving one entry per CDR3 protein. Here the sample spans hundreds of thousands of distinct CDR3 sequences, roughly 40% being singletons. Input material: blood. The receptors derive from a man in his late teens or twenties with Graves' hyperthyroidism.

This clonotype was seen a few times. The chain links TRBV6-5 to TRBJ2-2, with D unclear. The germline CDR1 and CDR2 sequences are MNHEY and SVGAGI. Between the trimmed V and J ends, which lost 3 bases and 0 bases, there was a span of 5 bases. The CDR3 loop spans 14 amino acids. CDR3 residues: CASSYEANTGELFF. In nucleotides, the CDR3 is TGTGCCAGCAGTTATGAAGCGAACACCGGGGAGCTGTTTTTT.

To note about this clonotype: Just one base apart from a much larger clone, this may be a read error. V gene TRBV7-7 combines with J gene TRBJ2-5; tentatively, D is TRBD1 or TRBD2 (6 bases each). Per the germline V gene, CDR1 is SSHAT and CDR2 is FNYEAQ (reference sequence). The CDR3 spans 15 residues. CDR3 in amino acids: CASTLGAGSQETQYF. The CDR3 DNA reads as TGTGCTAGCACTTTGGGGGCCGGGAGCCAAGAGACCCAGTACTTC.

This clonotype was counted ten times or more. The genes are TRBV20-1 and TRBJ1-1; D is perhaps TRBD1 (5 bases). The V gene's germline CDR1 is DFQATT and CDR2 SNEGSKA (reference sequence). Trimming stripped 6 bases from V and 1 base from J, with 12 bases between. This CDR3 region has 13 residues. CDR3 in DNA: TGCAGTGCGGGTAGACAGTCGAACACTGAAGCTTTCTTT. Its protein product is CSAGRQSNTEAFF.

The chain recombines TRBV15 with TRBJ2-2, with TRBD1 matching over 10 bases. Germline assignment: CDR1 LNHNV and CDR2 YYDKDF (reference sequence). Trimming cost V 5 bases and J 4 bases; bases outside gene matches: 1. This CDR3 spans 14 amino acids. Here the CDR3 reads CATSGQGGTGELFF. CDR3 bases: TGTGCCACCAGCGGACAGGGGGGCACCGGGGAGCTGTTTTTT.

This clonotype was seen a single time. The chain links TRBV7-2 to TRBJ2-5; D tentatively fits TRBD1 or TRBD2 (6 bases each). The CDR3 spans 15 residues. V was pared by 5 bases and J by 5 bases, with 18 bases between. Looked up from germline, CDR1 is SGHTA and CDR2 is FQGNSA. CDR3 residues: CASSTLGASAETQYF. The CDR3 bases are TGTGCCAGCAGCACCCTGGGGGCTAGCGCCGAGACCCAGTACTTC.

On this clonotype: One end of the junction is discordant with germline, which a read error may explain. The chain has TRBV7-9 and TRBJ2-2; the match to TRBD1 covers 7 bases. The CDR3 extends over 16 amino acids. Germline lookup yields CDR1 SEHNR and CDR2 FQNEAQ (reference sequence). The CDR3 nucleotides are TGCGCCAGCAGCCAAGTTCGGGACAGCTATACCGGGGAGCTGTTTTTT. It encodes CASSQVRDSYTGELFF.

This clonotype showed up just a few times. V and J are TRBV9 and TRBJ1-4, with D maybe TRBD1 (6 bases). The CDR3 is 15 amino acids. Trimming took 0 bases from V and 4 from J, leaving 10 bases between them. Per germline, CDR1 SGDLS and CDR2 YYNGEE. The CDR3 DNA reads TGTGCCAGCAGCGTAGGAAGACAGGATAATGAAAAACTGTTTTTT. Amino acid sequence: CASSVGRQDNEKLFF.

This clonotype showed up many times. The genes are TRBV29-1 and TRBJ1-2; TRBD1 aligns across 7 bases. J lost 1 base, V lost 8 bases, and 10 bases had no gene match. CDR1 SQVTM and CDR2 ANQGSEA come from the germline V gene. The CDR3 consists of 14 residues. The CDR3 reads CSSFPRDSNYGYTF. For the CDR3, the DNA is TGCAGCTCGTTCCCACGGGACAGTAACTATGGCTACACCTTC.

V gene TRBV5-6 combines with J gene TRBJ1-5; 9 bases align to TRBD1. The V and J ends lost 3 bases and 5 bases, in that order; junction bases with no gene match: 6. The CDR3 is made up of 15 amino acids. Germline lookup yields CDR1 SGHDT and CDR2 YYEEEE. The CDR3 region has the DNA TGTGCCAGCAGCTGGGGACAGGGCGGTCATCAGCCCCAGCATTTT. Translation gives CASSWGQGGHQPQHF.

This clonotype has ten or more counts. This chain links TRBV7-9 with TRBJ2-7; 9 nucleotides agree with TRBD1. Trimming removed 6 bases from V and 5 bases from J; junction bases left unmatched: 11. Germline-derived CDR1 and CDR2 are SEHNR and FQNEAQ (reference sequence). The CDR3 runs 15 residues. The CDR3 spells CASSSPGQGSHEQYF. As DNA, the CDR3 is TGTGCCAGCAGTTCTCCGGGACAGGGTAGCCACGAGCAGTACTTC.

V usage is TRBV20-1 and J usage is TRBJ2-5, with 10 bases aligning to TRBD1. With V trimmed by 5 bases and J by 11 bases, 8 bases remained unmatched. Looked up from germline, CDR1 is DFQATT and CDR2 is SNEGSKA (reference sequence). This CDR3 is built from 12 residues. Here the CDR3 reads CSARGGTGDQYF. The CDR3, as DNA: TGCAGTGCTCGCGGCGGGACAGGGGATCAGTACTTC.